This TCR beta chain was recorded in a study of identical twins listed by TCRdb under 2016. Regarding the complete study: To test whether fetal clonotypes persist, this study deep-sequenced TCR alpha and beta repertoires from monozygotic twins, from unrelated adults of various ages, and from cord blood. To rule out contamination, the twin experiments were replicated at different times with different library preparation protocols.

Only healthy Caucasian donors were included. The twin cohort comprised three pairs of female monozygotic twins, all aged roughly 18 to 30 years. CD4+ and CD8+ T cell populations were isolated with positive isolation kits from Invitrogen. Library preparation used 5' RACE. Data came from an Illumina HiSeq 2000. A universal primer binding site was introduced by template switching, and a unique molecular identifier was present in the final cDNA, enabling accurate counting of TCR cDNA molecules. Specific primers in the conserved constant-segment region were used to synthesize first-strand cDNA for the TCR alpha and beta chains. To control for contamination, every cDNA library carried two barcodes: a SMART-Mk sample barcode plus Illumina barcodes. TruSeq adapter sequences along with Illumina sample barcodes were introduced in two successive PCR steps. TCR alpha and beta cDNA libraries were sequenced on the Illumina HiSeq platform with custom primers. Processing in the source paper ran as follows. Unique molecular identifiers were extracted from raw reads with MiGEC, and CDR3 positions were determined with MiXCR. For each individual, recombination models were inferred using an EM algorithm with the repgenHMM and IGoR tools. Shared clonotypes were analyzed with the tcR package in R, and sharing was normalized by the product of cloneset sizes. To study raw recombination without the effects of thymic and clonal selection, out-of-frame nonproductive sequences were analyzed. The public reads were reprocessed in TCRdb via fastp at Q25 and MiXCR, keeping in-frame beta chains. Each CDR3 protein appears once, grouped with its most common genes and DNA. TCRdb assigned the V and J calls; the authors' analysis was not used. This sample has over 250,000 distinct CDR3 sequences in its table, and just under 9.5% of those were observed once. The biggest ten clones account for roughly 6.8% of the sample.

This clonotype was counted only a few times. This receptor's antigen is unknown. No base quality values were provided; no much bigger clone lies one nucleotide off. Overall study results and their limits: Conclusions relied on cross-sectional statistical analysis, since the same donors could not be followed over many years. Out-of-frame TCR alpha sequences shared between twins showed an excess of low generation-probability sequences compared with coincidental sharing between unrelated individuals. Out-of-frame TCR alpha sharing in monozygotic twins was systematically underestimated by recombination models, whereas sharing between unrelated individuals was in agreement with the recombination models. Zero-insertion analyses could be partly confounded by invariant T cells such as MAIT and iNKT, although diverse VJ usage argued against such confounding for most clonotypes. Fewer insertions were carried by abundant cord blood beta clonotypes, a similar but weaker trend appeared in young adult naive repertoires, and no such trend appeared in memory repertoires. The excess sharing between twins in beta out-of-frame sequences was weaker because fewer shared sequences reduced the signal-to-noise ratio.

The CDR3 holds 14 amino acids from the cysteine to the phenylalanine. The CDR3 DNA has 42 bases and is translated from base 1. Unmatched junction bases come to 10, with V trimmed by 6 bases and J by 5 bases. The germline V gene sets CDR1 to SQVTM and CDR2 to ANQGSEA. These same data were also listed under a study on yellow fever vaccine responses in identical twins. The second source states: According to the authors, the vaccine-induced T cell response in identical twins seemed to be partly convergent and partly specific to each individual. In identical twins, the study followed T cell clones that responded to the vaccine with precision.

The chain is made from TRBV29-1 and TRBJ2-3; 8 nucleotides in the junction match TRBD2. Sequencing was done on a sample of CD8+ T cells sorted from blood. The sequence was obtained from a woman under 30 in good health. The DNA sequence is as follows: TGCAGCGTCGCCGCGGGGGGTCCGGGAGATACGCAGTATTTT. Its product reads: CSVAAGGPGDTQYF.